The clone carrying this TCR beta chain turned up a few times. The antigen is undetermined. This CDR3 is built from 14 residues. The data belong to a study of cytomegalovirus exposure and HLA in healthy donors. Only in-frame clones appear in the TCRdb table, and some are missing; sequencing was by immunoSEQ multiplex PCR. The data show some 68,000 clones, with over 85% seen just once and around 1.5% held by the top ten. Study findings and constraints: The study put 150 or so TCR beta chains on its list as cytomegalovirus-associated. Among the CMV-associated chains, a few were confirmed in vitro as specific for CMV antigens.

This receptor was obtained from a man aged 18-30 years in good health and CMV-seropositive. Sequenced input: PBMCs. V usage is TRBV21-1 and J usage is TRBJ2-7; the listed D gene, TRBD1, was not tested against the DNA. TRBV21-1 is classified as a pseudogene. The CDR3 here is CASSKARQGDEQYF. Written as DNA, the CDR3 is TGTGCCAGCAGCAAAGCTCGACAGGGTGACGAGCAGTACTTC.